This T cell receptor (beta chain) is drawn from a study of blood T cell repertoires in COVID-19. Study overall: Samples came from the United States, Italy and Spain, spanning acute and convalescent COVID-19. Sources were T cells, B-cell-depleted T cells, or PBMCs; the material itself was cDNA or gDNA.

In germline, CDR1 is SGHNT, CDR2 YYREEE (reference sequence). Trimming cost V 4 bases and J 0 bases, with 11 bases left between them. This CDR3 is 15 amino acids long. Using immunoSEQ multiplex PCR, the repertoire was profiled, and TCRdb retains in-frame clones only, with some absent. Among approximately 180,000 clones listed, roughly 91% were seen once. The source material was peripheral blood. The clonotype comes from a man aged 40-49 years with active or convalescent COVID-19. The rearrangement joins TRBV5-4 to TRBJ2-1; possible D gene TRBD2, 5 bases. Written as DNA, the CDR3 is TGTGCCAGCAGCCCCCCGGGGAGCTCCTACAATGAGCAGTTCTTC. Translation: CASSPPGSSYNEQFF.